This T cell receptor beta chain emerged from a study of blood T cell repertoires in COVID-19. For the study at large: In each case, the material was cDNA or gDNA derived from T cells, B-cell-depleted T cells, or PBMCs.

This clone was detected only once. Enrolled through a virtual design, the participants were between about 18 and 89 years of age and came from about two dozen US areas. Cohort assignment relied on participant-reported clinical history. Germline CDR1 SGHTA, CDR2 FQGTGA. V shed 5 bases, J shed 8 bases, and the junction held 10 bases outside the gene matches. CDR3 length: 15 amino acids. Repertoires were generated with immunoSEQ multiplex PCR, while TCRdb's copy carries only in-frame clones and drops some. The sample carries about 200,000 clones, 80% to 90% recorded once. The sequence was collected from a young woman who had recovered from COVID-19. Sequenced: PBMCs or T cells enriched from blood (not recorded which). This chain connects TRBV7-3 to TRBJ2-2; 8 bases align to TRBD1. CDR3 protein: CASSPIRQGLGELFF. The CDR3 coding sequence is TGTGCCAGCAGCCCTATAAGACAGGGGCTGGGGGAGCTGTTTTTT.